This T cell receptor beta chain was documented in a study of blood T cell repertoires in COVID-19. Background on the study: Samples taken during acute and convalescent COVID-19 were collected in the United States, Italy and Spain. The cDNA or gDNA used as material had been derived from T cells, B-cell-depleted T cells, or PBMCs.

V lost 5 bases, J lost 1 base, and 14 bases lay in between. CDR3 length equals 15 residues. The V gene's germline CDR1 is SGHVS and CDR2 FNYEAQ. Under the authors' procedure: Reference gene primers were amplified, and this amplification served to estimate nucleated cell counts. Repertoires were generated with immunoSEQ multiplex PCR, while TCRdb's copy carries only in-frame clones and drops some. V, J and clone size derive from that table, while D and trimming were established from the DNA sequence. Among 200,000 to 300,000 clones listed, approximately 87% were seen once. The V gene is TRBV7-6, the J gene TRBJ1-1; TRBD1 is a possible D gene (5 bases). The source of this sequence is a human donor in a cohort sampled during active COVID-19. Sequenced input: peripheral blood. CDR3 nucleotide sequence: TGTGCCAGCAGCCTGAGGACAAGGGGGAACACTGAAGCTTTCTTT. Translation: CASSLRTRGNTEAFF.